The source of this T cell receptor (beta chain) is a study of shared clonotypes between healthy human individuals. The CDR3 length is 11 residues. The germline V gene encodes CDR1 SNHLY and CDR2 FYNNEI. Here immunoSEQ multiplex PCR was the method, and the copy in TCRdb shows in-frame clones only, minus some. Of about 2.4 million clones listed, 93% are singletons. Naive CD4+ cells were CD45RA-selected; the remaining cells were memory. Sequenced material: naive CD4+ T cells from PBMCs. Subset given: CD45RA+ positively selected. V is TRBV2 and J is TRBJ2-3; D unclear. The clonotype was recovered from a man aged 18 to 30 in good health. Some clones in this sample may be carry-over from other donors' samples. Here the CDR3 DNA reads TGTGGGGGTCGGAGCACAGATACGCAGTATTTT. This translates into CGGRSTDTQYF.